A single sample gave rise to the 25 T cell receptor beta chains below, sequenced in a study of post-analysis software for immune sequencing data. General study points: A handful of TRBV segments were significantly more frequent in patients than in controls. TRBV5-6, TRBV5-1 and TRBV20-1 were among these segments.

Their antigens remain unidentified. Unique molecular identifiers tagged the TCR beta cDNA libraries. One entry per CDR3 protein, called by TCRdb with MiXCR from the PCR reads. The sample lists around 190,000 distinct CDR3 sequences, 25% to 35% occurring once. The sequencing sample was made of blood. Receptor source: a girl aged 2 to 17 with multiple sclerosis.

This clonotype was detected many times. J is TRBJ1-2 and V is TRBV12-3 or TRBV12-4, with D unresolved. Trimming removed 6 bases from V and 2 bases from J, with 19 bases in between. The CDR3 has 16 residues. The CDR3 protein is CASRPTDLGTNYGYTF. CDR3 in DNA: TGTGCCAGCAGACCGACCGACTTGGGAACAAACTATGGCTACACCTTC.

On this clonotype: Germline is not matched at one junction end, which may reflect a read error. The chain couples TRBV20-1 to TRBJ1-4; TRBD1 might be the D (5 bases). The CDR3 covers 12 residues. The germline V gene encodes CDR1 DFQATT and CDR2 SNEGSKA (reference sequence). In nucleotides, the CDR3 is TGCAGTGCCCCGGGGGTCGCTGAAAAACCGTTTTTT. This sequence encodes CSAPGVAEKPFF.

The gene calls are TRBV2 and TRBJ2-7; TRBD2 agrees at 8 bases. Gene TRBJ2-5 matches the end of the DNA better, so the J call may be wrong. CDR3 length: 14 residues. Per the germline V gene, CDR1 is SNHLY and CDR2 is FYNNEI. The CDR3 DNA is TGTGCCAGCAGTGGTGGGACTAGATGGGAGACCCAGTACTTC. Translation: CASSGGTRWETQYF.

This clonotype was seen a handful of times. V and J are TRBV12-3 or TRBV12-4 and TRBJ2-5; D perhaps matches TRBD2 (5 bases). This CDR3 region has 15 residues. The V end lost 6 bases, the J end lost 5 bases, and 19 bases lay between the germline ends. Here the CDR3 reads CASRSGGLFPETQYF. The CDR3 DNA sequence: TGTGCCAGCAGGTCGGGTGGACTTTTTCCGGAGACCCAGTACTTC.

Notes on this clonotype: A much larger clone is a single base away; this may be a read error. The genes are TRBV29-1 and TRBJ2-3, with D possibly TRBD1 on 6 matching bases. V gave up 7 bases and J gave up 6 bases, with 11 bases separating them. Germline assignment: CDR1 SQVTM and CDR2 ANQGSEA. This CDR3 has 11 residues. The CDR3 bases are TGCAGCGAGGGGGAACCGGATACGCAGTATTTT. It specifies CSEGEPDTQYF.

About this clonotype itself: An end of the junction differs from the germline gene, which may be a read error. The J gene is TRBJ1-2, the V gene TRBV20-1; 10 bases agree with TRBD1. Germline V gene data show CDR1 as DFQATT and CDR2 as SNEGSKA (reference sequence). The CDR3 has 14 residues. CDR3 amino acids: CSAGDRGQGVSYTF. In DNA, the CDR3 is TGCAGTGCTGGAGATCGAGGACAGGGGGTTAGCTACACCTTC.

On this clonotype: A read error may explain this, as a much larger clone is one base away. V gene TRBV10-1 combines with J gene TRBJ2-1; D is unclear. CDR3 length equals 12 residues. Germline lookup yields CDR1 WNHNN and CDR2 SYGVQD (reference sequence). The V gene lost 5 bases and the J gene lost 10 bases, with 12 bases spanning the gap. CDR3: CASSPDPYEQFF. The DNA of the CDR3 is TGCGCCAGCAGTCCCGATCCCTACGAGCAGTTCTTC.

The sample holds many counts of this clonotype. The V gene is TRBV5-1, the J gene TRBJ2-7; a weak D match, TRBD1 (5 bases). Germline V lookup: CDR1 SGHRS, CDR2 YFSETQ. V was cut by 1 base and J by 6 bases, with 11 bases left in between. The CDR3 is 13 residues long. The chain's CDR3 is CASSLQGTSEQYF. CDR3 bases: TGCGCCAGCAGCTTGCAGGGAACCTCCGAGCAGTACTTC.

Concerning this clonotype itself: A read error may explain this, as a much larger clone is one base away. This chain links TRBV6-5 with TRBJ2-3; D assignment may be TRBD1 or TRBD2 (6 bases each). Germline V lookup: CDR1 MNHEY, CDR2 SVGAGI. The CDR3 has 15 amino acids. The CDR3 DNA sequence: TGTGTCAGCAGTTATATGGGGGGCTCGGCAGATACGCAGTATTTT. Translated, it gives CVSSYMGGSADTQYF.

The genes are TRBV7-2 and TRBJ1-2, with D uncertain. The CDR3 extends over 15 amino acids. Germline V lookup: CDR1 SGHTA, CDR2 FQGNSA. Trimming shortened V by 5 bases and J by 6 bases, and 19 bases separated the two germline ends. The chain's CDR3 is CASSPLKILGHGYTF. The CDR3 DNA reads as TGTGCCAGCAGCCCCTTGAAAATACTCGGACATGGCTACACCTTC.

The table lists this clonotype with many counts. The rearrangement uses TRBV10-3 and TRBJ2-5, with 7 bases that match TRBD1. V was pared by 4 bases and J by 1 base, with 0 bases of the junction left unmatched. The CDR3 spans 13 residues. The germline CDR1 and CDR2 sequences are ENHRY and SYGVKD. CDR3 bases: TGTGCCATCAGTGGGGACAGCCAAGAGACCCAGTACTTC. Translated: CAISGDSQETQYF.

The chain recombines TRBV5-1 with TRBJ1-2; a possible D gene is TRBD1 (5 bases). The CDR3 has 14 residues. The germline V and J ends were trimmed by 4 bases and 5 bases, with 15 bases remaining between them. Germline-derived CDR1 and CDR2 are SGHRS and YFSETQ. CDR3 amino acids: CASSPGGIRYGYTF. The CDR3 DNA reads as TGCGCCAGCAGCCCCGGGGGTATACGGTATGGCTACACCTTC.

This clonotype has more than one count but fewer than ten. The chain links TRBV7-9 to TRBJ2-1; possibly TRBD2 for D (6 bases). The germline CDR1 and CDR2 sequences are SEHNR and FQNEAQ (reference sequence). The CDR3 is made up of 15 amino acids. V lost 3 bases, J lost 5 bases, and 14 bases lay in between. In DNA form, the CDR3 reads TGTGCCAGCAGCTTGGCATCCGGGACTCACAATGAGCAGTTCTTC. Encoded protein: CASSLASGTHNEQFF.

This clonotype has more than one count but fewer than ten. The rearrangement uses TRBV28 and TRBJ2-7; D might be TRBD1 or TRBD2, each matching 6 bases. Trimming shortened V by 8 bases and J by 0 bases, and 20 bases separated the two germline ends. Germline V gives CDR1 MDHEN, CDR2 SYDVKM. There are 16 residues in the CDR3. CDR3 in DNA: TGTGCCAGCCTCCCTCCGGGGGCCTCTCTCTCCTACGAGCAGTACTTC. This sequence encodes CASLPPGASLSYEQYF.

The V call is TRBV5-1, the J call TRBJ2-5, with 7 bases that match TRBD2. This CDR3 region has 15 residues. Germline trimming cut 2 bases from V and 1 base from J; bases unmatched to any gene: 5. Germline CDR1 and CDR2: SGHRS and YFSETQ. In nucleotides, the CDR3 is TGCGCCAGCAGCTTCCGGCGGGGGTCCCAAGAGACCCAGTACTTC. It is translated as CASSFRRGSQETQYF.

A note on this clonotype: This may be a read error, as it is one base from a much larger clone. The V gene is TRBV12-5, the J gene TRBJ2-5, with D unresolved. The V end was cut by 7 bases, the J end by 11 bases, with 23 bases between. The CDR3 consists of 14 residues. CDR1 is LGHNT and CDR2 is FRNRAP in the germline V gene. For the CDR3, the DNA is TGTGCTAGTGCCCCCGTTAGTGATCCGGGTGAGCAGTACTTC. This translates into CASAPVSDPGEQYF.

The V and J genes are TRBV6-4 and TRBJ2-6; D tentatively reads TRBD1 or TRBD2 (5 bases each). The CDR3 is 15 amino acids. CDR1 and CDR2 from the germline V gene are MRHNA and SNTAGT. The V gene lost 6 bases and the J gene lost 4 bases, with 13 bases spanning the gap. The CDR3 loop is CASRGVGTGANVLTF. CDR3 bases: TGTGCCAGCAGAGGAGTGGGGACCGGGGCCAACGTCCTGACTTTC.

This CDR3 is CASSPTDTNTEAFF. CDR3 nucleotide sequence: TGTGCCAGCTCACCTACCGACACGAACACTGAAGCTTTCTTT. The V and J genes are TRBV18 and TRBJ1-1; no firm D call. CDR1 and CDR2 from the germline V gene are KGHSH and LQKENI. Trimming took off 3 bases at V and 1 base at J, with 9 bases between the two ends. CDR3 size: 14 residues.

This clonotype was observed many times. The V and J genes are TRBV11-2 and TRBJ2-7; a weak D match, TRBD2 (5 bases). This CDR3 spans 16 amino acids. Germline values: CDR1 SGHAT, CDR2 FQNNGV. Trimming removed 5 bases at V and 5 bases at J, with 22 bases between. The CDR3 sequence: CASSPGVLWQENEQYF. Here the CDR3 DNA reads TGTGCCAGCAGCCCCGGGGTTCTGTGGCAGGAGAACGAGCAGTACTTC.

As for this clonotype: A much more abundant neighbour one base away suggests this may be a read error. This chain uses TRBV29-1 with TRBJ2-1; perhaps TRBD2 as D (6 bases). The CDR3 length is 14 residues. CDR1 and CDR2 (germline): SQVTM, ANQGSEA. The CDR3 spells CGVLPGSTYNEQFF. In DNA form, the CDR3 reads TGCGGCGTCTTACCCGGGAGTACCTACAATGAGCAGTTCTTC.

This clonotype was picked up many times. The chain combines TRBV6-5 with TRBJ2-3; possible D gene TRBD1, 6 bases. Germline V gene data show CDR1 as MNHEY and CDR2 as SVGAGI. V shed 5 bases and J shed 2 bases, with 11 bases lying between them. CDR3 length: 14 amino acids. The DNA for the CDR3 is TGTGCCAGCAGTAGACAGGAACACACAGATACGCAGTATTTT. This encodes CASSRQEHTDTQYF.

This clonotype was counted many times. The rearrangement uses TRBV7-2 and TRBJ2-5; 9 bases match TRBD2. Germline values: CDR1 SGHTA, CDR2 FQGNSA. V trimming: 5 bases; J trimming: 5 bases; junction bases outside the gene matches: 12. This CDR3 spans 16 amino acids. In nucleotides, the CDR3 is TGTGCCAGCAGCCCGGGCCCGGGACTAGCTTCGGAGACCCAGTACTTC. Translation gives CASSPGPGLASETQYF.

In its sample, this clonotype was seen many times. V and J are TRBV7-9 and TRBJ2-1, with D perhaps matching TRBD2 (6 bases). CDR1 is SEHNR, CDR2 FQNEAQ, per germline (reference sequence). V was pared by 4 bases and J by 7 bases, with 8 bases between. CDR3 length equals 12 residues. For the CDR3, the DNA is TGTGCCAGCAGCTCCGGGAGAAATGAGCAGTTCTTC. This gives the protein CASSSGRNEQFF.

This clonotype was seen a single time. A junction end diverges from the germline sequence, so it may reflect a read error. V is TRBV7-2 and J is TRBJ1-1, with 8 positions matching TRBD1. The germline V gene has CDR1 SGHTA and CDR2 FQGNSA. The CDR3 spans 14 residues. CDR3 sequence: CANSPVDRGTEAFF. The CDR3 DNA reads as TGTGCCAACAGCCCGGTCGACAGGGGCACTGAAGCTTTCTTT.

The CDR3 is CASSSMTGRTETQYF. In DNA form, the CDR3 reads TGTGCCAGCAGCTCGATGACAGGGCGAACGGAGACCCAGTACTTC. V and J are TRBV5-5 and TRBJ2-5, with 7 nucleotides matching TRBD1. V gave up 3 bases and J gave up 5 bases; unmatched junction bases: 10. The germline CDR1 and CDR2 sequences are SGHKS and YYEKEE (reference sequence). The CDR3 loop spans 15 amino acids.